Listed below are T cell receptor beta chains from one sample, sequenced in a study of T cell responses to AZD1222 COVID-19 vaccine. This table comes from immunoSEQ multiplex PCR, and its TCRdb copy is limited to in-frame clones, with some not included. Seen here are more than 75,000 clones, about four fifths observed once, and the top ten hold about 1.3%. This sample comprised peripheral blood, obtained 28 days after the second AZD1222 dose. The receptors were gathered from an adult who received the AZD1222 COVID-19 vaccine. CDR3s include the opening cysteine and the closing phenylalanine or tryptophan. The D gene is left open where the match is weak. Where a row states a size, it is once, few, many or the class of an expanded clone; other rows omit it.

TRBV29-1,-,TRBJ2-4,TRBD1,CSVERGGLAKNIQYF,TGCAGCGTTGAAAGAGGGGGCTTAGCCAAAAACATTCAGTACTTC
TRBV19,medium-sized,TRBJ2-7,-,CASSIGQASYEQYF,TGTGCCAGTAGTATTGGGCAGGCCTCCTACGAGCAGTACTTC
TRBV11-1,-,TRBJ2-2,-,CASSASRGTGELFF,TGTGCCAGCAGCGCCTCCAGGGGTACCGGGGAGCTGTTTTTT
TRBV12-3/TRBV12-4,-,TRBJ2-1,-,CASSFTPPEQFF,TGTGCCAGCAGTTTCACTCCGCCTGAGCAGTTCTTC
TRBV7-9,once,TRBJ2-1,-,CASSRLDRVEQFF,TGTGCCAGCAGCCGACTAGACAGGGTTGAGCAGTTCTTC
TRBV5-1,-,TRBJ1-1,-,CASSLGSGQGVEAFF,TGCGCCAGCAGCTTGGGCTCGGGCCAGGGTGTGGAAGCTTTCTTT
TRBV4-2,-,TRBJ2-5,TRBD1,CASSGGRTGTETQYF,TGTGCCAGCAGCGGAGGGCGGACAGGGACTGAGACCCAGTACTTC
TRBV18,-,TRBJ2-1,TRBD2,CASSPPTSGNEQFF,TGTGCCAGCTCACCACCGACTAGCGGTAATGAGCAGTTCTTC
TRBV6-5,-,TRBJ1-1,-,CASSYISDYTEAFF,TGTGCCAGCAGTTATATTTCAGATTACACTGAAGCTTTCTTT
TRBV7-2,-,TRBJ1-1,-,CASSLWPGTTEAFF,TGTGCCAGCAGCTTATGGCCGGGGACCACTGAAGCTTTCTTT
TRBV27,-,TRBJ1-6,-,CASSRYNSPLHF,TGTGCCAGCAGTCGTTATAATTCACCCCTCCACTTT
TRBV28,-,TRBJ1-2,TRBD1,CASSAGDSLYGYTF,TGTGCCAGCAGTGCTGGGGACAGCCTATATGGCTACACCTTC
TRBV27,-,TRBJ2-3,-,CASRPLGSRTDTQYF,TGTGCCAGCAGGCCTCTAGGGTCTCGCACAGATACGCAGTATTTT
TRBV7-2,-,TRBJ1-5,-,CASSPRNSNQPQHF,TGTGCCAGCAGCCCCAGGAATAGCAATCAGCCCCAGCATTTT
TRBV27,-,TRBJ1-1,-,CASIVTGQGTEAFF,TGTGCCAGCATCGTAACGGGGCAGGGAACTGAAGCTTTCTTT
TRBV6-5,-,TRBJ2-1,TRBD2,CASSFSTSGIYNEQFF,TGTGCCAGCAGTTTTTCGACTAGCGGGATTTACAATGAGCAGTTCTTC
TRBV19,-,TRBJ2-1,TRBD2,CASSGLAGNSYNEQFF,TGTGCCAGTAGCGGACTAGCGGGAAACTCCTACAATGAGCAGTTCTTC
TRBV28,-,TRBJ1-1,TRBD1,CASRTTGGATEAFF,TGTGCCAGCCGGACGACAGGGGGGGCCACTGAAGCTTTCTTT
TRBV5-1,few,TRBJ1-2,TRBD1,CASRRDSRNYGYTF,TGCGCCAGCAGGCGGGACAGCAGAAACTATGGCTACACCTTC
TRBV6-2/TRBV6-3,-,TRBJ1-2,TRBD1,CASSYQGQTKNYGYTF,TGTGCCAGCAGTTACCAGGGACAGACCAAGAACTATGGCTACACCTTC
TRBV28,-,TRBJ1-5,-,CASNSNQPQHF,TGTGCCAGCAATAGCAATCAGCCCCAGCATTTT
TRBV7-3,-,TRBJ2-3,-,CASSPSSKDTQYF,TGTGCCAGCAGCCCCTCTAGCAAAGATACGCAGTATTTT
TRBV29-1,-,TRBJ1-1,-,CTGAWNTEAFF,TGCACCGGCGCATGGAACACTGAAGCTTTCTTT
TRBV14,-,TRBJ2-7,-,CASSEGALPRYEQYF,TGTGCCAGCAGCGAAGGGGCCTTACCCCGATACGAGCAGTACTTC
TRBV4-3,-,TRBJ1-2,-,CASSAHAGRGRGYTF,TGCGCCAGCAGCGCCCACGCAGGAAGAGGTCGTGGCTACACCTTC
TRBV29-1,-,TRBJ2-3,-,CSVVPGTTDTQYF,TGCAGCGTTGTCCCCGGGACTACAGATACGCAGTATTTT
TRBV30,-,TRBJ1-5,TRBD1,CAWSVYGQGGQPQHF,TGTGCCTGGAGTGTATACGGACAGGGGGGTCAGCCCCAGCATTTT
TRBV7-2,-,TRBJ1-6,-,CASSFRTSPLHF,TGTGCCAGCAGCTTCCGAACTTCACCCCTCCACTTT
TRBV4-3,once,TRBJ2-1,-,CASSQDGGLYNEQFF,TGCGCCAGCAGCCAAGATGGGGGATTGTACAATGAGCAGTTCTTC
TRBV7-9,-,TRBJ2-1,TRBD1,CASSLGQGSGPRSSNEQFF,TGTGCCAGCAGCCTTGGACAGGGTTCCGGGCCTCGGTCGTCCAATGAGCAGTTCTTC
TRBV28,-,TRBJ2-3,-,CASSLSRGLYSTDTQYF,TGTGCCAGCAGTTTATCCAGAGGACTTTATAGCACAGATACGCAGTATTTT
TRBV7-2,-,TRBJ2-5,-,CASSQDSGFGETQYF,TGTGCCAGCAGCCAGGACTCAGGATTCGGAGAGACCCAGTACTTC
TRBV15,-,TRBJ1-5,-,CATSREGGLNQPQHF,TGTGCCACCAGCAGAGAGGGGGGGCTCAATCAGCCCCAGCATTTT
TRBV19,-,TRBJ1-5,-,CASSILTGLGQPQHF,TGTGCCAGTAGTATTTTAACAGGTTTGGGTCAGCCCCAGCATTTT
TRBV11-2,-,TRBJ2-7,TRBD1,CASSLEGQGSSEQYF,TGTGCCAGCAGCTTAGAGGGACAGGGATCGAGCGAGCAGTACTTC
TRBV29-1,-,TRBJ2-7,-,CSVMTGGDYEQYF,TGCAGCGTTATGACAGGTGGTGACTACGAGCAGTACTTC
TRBV9,-,TRBJ2-3,-,CASSVDGTSTDTQYF,TGTGCCAGCAGCGTAGACGGGACTAGCACAGATACGCAGTATTTT